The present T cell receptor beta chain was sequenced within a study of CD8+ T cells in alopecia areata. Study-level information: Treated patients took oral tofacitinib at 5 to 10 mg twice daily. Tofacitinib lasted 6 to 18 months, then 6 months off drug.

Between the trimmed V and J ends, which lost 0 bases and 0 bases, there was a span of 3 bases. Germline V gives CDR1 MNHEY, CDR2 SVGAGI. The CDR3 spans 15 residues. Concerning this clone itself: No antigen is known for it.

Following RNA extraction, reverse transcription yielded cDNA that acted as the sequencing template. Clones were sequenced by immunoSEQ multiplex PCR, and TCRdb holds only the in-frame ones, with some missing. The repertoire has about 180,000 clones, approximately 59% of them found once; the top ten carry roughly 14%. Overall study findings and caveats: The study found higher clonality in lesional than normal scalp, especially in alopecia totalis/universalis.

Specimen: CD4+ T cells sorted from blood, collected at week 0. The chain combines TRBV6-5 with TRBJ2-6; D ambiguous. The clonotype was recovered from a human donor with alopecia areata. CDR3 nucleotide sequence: TGTGCCAGCAGTTACTCGAGCTCTGGGGCCAACGTCCTGACTTTC. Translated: CASSYSSSGANVLTF.